These 24 T cell receptor beta chains were all obtained from the same sample, sequenced in a study of T-cell memory formation after mild COVID-19. Using its own MiXCR run on the 5' RACE reads, TCRdb lists one record per CDR3 protein. The sample holds more than 450,000 distinct CDR3 sequences; roughly 18% are singletons and the top ten take approximately 12%. Sequencing was carried out using PBMCs or a T cell subset sorted from them (not recorded which). Receptors were obtained from an adult woman who had mild COVID-19 (a few samples of this study predate the infection). Cell type and time point are not known.

The chain carries TRBV20-1 and TRBJ1-1; D is perhaps TRBD1 (6 bases). The V gene's germline CDR1 is DFQATT and CDR2 SNEGSKA (reference sequence). Trimming shortened V by 3 bases and J by 6 bases, and 14 bases separated the two germline ends. The CDR3 is 13 residues long. The CDR3, as DNA: TGCAGTGCTAGCTCCAGGGGAAAGGCTGAAGCTTTCTTT. Translation gives CSASSRGKAEAFF.

The V call is TRBV4-3, the J call TRBJ2-1; D not resolved. The CDR3 spans 17 residues. Trimming cost V 1 base and J 0 bases, with 13 bases left between them. Germline V CDR1 and CDR2: LGHNA, YSLEER. The DNA for the CDR3 is TGCGCCAGCAGCCAAGGTTGGCAAACCACCTCCTACAATGAGCAGTTCTTC. Its protein product is CASSQGWQTTSYNEQFF.

This clonotype was observed a handful of times. This CDR3 is CSASFLGYTF. CDR3 nucleotides: TGCAGTGCTAGCTTCCTTGGCTACACCTTC. The chain uses TRBV20-1 and TRBJ1-2; D unresolved. CDR1 is DFQATT and CDR2 is SNEGSKA in the germline V gene (reference sequence). V lost 3 bases and J 7 bases, leaving 6 bases between the germline ends. The CDR3 is 10 amino acids.

V usage is TRBV11-3 and J usage is TRBJ2-1; 7 bases line up with TRBD1. Germline-derived CDR1 and CDR2 are SGHNT and YENEEA. With V trimmed by 1 base and J by 7 bases, 7 bases remained unmatched. The CDR3 consists of 15 residues. CDR3: CASSLAGQGVNEQFF. CDR3 bases: TGTGCCAGCAGCTTAGCGGGCCAGGGGGTTAATGAGCAGTTCTTC.

The chain couples TRBV11-3 to TRBJ2-3; D gene uncertain. Germline loops: CDR1 SGHNT, CDR2 YENEEA. This CDR3 is 14 amino acids long. The germline V and J ends were trimmed by 0 bases and 3 bases, with 7 bases remaining between them. The chain's CDR3 is CASSLDPVTDTQYF. Written as DNA, the CDR3 is TGTGCCAGCAGCTTAGATCCGGTTACAGATACGCAGTATTTT. Together with reference TRBV11-3 and TRBJ2-3, the CDR3 gives the full variable domain: EAGVVQSPRYKIIEKKQPVAFWCNPISGHNTLYWYLQNLGQGPELLIRYENEEAVDDSQLPKDRFSAERLKGVDSTLKIQPAELGDSAVYLCASSLDPVTDTQYFGPGTRLTVL.

This clonotype was seen only a few times. The rearrangement joins TRBV7-6 to TRBJ2-7, with 7 nucleotides matching TRBD1. Germline assignment: CDR1 SGHVS and CDR2 FNYEAQ. This CDR3 is 15 amino acids long. With 5 bases clipped from V and 2 bases from J, the junction kept 9 bases outside the gene matches. CDR3 sequence reads: CASSKTGQLTYEQYF. The DNA for the CDR3 is TGTGCCAGCAGCAAAACGGGACAGCTGACCTACGAGCAGTACTTC.

V usage is TRBV12-3 or TRBV12-4 and J usage is TRBJ2-6, with D unresolved. The CDR3 is made up of 15 amino acids. V lost 5 bases to trimming and J lost 5 bases, with 13 bases between them. The CDR3 sequence: CASSPRQVRANVLTF. In nucleotides, the CDR3 is TGTGCCAGCAGTCCTCGCCAGGTGAGGGCCAACGTCCTGACTTTC.

This clonotype was seen more than once but under ten times. The chain couples TRBV10-2 to TRBJ2-7, with 7 positions matching TRBD2. Germline lookup yields CDR1 WSHSY and CDR2 SAAADI. The trim removed 10 bases at V and 2 bases at J, leaving 5 bases unmatched. CDR3 length: 12 amino acids. The CDR3 bases are TGCGCCACCCTAGCGGAGACCTACGAGCAGTACTTC. Amino acids: CATLAETYEQYF.

This clonotype was counted only a few times. This chain links TRBV19 with TRBJ2-1; 11 nucleotides agree with TRBD2. With 7 bases clipped from V and 9 bases from J, the junction kept 5 bases outside the gene matches. The CDR3 covers 13 residues. Germline V gives CDR1 LNHDA, CDR2 SQIVND (reference sequence). The CDR3 DNA reads as TGTGCCAGTAAACTAGCGGGAGTCGGTGAGCAGTTCTTC. This encodes CASKLAGVGEQFF.

This clonotype was seen only a few times. This rearrangement joins TRBV2 to TRBJ2-5, with 11 bases that match TRBD2. CDR1 is SNHLY and CDR2 is FYNNEI in the germline V gene. The trim removed 6 bases at V and 1 base at J, leaving 7 bases unmatched. The CDR3 contains 16 residues. The CDR3 protein is CASRDLSGGAQETQYF. In DNA, the CDR3 is TGTGCCAGCAGGGATCTTAGCGGGGGGGCCCAAGAGACCCAGTACTTC.

In its sample, this clonotype was seen a few times. This rearrangement joins TRBV15 to TRBJ2-7; D tentatively fits TRBD1 or TRBD2 (5 bases each). This CDR3 has 15 amino acids. V dropped 5 bases and J dropped 6 bases, with 20 bases sitting between them. Germline V gene sequence: CDR1 LNHNV, CDR2 YYDKDF (reference sequence). The CDR3 DNA reads as TGTGCCACCAGCGGCCCCGGGACCCCCTTGGCCGAGCAGTACTTC. Protein sequence: CATSGPGTPLAEQYF.

This chain links TRBV25-1 with TRBJ1-3; D ambiguous. Germline CDR1 is MGHDK and CDR2 is SYGVNS. The CDR3 sequence is 16 residues long. Between the trimmed V and J ends, which lost 2 bases and 3 bases, there was a span of 14 bases. CDR3 nucleotides: TGTGCCAGCAGTGAAAACTATAAATCGGGTGGAAACACCATATATTTT. Protein product: CASSENYKSGGNTIYF.

This clonotype has more than one count but fewer than ten. CDR3 loop: CASSLAMIGEQFF. DNA of the CDR3: TGTGCCAGCAGCTTAGCGATGATCGGTGAGCAGTTCTTC. The J gene is TRBJ2-1, the V gene TRBV7-9; D remains unclear. With 0 bases removed from V and 9 bases from J, the gap between germline ends came to 9 bases. Germline CDR1 and CDR2: SEHNR and FQNEAQ (reference sequence). This CDR3 is 13 amino acids long.

The chain employs TRBV7-7 and TRBJ2-2; D unclear. Trimming stripped 1 base from V and 0 bases from J, with 12 bases between. Germline V gene sequence: CDR1 SSHAT, CDR2 FNYEAQ (reference sequence). This CDR3 has 17 amino acids. CDR3 sequence reads: CASSLVSGVTNTGELFF. The CDR3 DNA reads TGTGCCAGCAGCTTAGTATCAGGAGTTACGAACACCGGGGAGCTGTTTTTT.

The J gene is TRBJ1-1, the V gene TRBV12-3 or TRBV12-4; D call uncertain. There are 13 residues in the CDR3. Trimming cost V 6 bases and J 3 bases, with 11 bases left between them. The CDR3, as DNA: TGTGCCAGCAGAGACGGGCAGCACACTGAAGCTTTCTTT. Its protein is CASRDGQHTEAFF.

This chain connects TRBV7-9 to TRBJ1-1; 9 bases are a match to TRBD1. This CDR3 is 15 amino acids long. The V gene's germline CDR1 is SEHNR and CDR2 FQNEAQ (reference sequence). V was clipped by 0 bases and J by 4 bases; unmatched bases: 3. The CDR3 bases are TGTGCCAGCAGCTTAGCACAGGGGGCTAGCACTGAAGCTTTCTTT. It encodes CASSLAQGASTEAFF.

The table lists this clonotype with a few counts. The chain uses TRBV20-1 and TRBJ2-3; 15 nucleotides match TRBD2. Germline CDR1 and CDR2: DFQATT and SNEGSKA (reference sequence). The length of the CDR3 is 18 residues. V was pared by 4 bases and J by 5 bases, with 13 bases of the junction left unmatched. The CDR3 sequence is CSAKFTWTSGGAQDTQYF. The CDR3 region has the DNA TGCAGTGCTAAATTTACCTGGACTAGCGGGGGGGCCCAAGATACGCAGTATTTT.

The table lists this clonotype with many counts. J is TRBJ2-5 and V is TRBV5-1, with TRBD1 matching over 7 bases. Looked up from germline, CDR1 is SGHRS and CDR2 is YFSETQ. With 4 bases clipped from V and 2 bases from J, the junction kept 5 bases outside the gene matches. The CDR3 runs to 14 residues. The chain's CDR3 is CASSPGQPQETQYF. In DNA, the CDR3 is TGCGCCAGCAGCCCGGGACAGCCGCAAGAGACCCAGTACTTC.

The rearrangement uses TRBV4-1 and TRBJ1-2; D perhaps matches TRBD1 (6 bases). The CDR3 is 17 amino acids. Trimming took off 1 base at V and 6 bases at J, with 21 bases between the two ends. The germline V gene has CDR1 MGHRA and CDR2 YSYEKL. In DNA, the CDR3 is TGCGCCAGCAGCCAAGCCCCCTACCTCCGGGACAACGATGGCTACACCTTC. Translated, it gives CASSQAPYLRDNDGYTF.

The chain joins TRBV27 to TRBJ2-7; D not certain. The CDR3 is made up of 12 amino acids. Germline assignment: CDR1 MNHEY and CDR2 SMNVEV (reference sequence). V was shortened by 11 bases and J by 2 bases, with 13 bases between the two germline ends. As DNA, the CDR3 is TGTGCCTGCGGAACAGACGCCTACGAGCAGTACTTC. This sequence encodes CACGTDAYEQYF.

There are a few counts of this clonotype. This chain connects TRBV2 to TRBJ2-3; D is tentatively TRBD1 or TRBD2 (5 bases each). Trimming removed 2 bases at V and 1 base at J, with 22 bases between. The germline CDR1 and CDR2 sequences are SNHLY and FYNNEI. The CDR3 runs to 19 residues. The CDR3 loop is CASSERPGPRVSGTDTQYF. CDR3 DNA: TGTGCCAGCAGTGAACGCCCGGGACCGAGGGTGTCCGGCACAGATACGCAGTATTTT.

This sequence joins TRBV29-1 and TRBJ1-2; D is ambiguous. V lost 3 bases to trimming and J lost 4 bases, with 6 bases between them. The CDR3 totals 11 residues. CDR1 and CDR2 from the germline V gene are SQVTM and ANQGSEA. Here the CDR3 reads CSVDKGYGYTF. CDR3 sequence (DNA): TGCAGCGTTGATAAAGGCTATGGCTACACCTTC.

This chain connects TRBV20-1 to TRBJ2-2; 7 bases are shared with TRBD2. CDR1 DFQATT and CDR2 SNEGSKA come from the germline V gene (reference sequence). The length of the CDR3 is 13 residues. CDR3 amino acids: CSVAGRNTGELFF. The CDR3, as DNA: TGCAGCGTAGCGGGCCGTAACACCGGGGAGCTGTTTTTT.

This clonotype has more than one count but fewer than ten. V usage is TRBV9 and J usage is TRBJ2-3; D may be TRBD1 (6 bases). Germline CDR1 reads SGDLS; CDR2 reads YYNGEE. Trimming left V 4 bases short and J 4 bases short, with 10 bases between. The CDR3 is 13 residues long. The CDR3 reads CASSNRVPDTQYF. CDR3 coding DNA: TGTGCCAGCAGCAACAGGGTACCAGATACGCAGTATTTT.